The rows below give T cell receptor beta chains drawn from one sample of a study of cytomegalovirus exposure and HLA in healthy donors. TCRdb keeps only in-frame clones here, not all; method: immunoSEQ multiplex PCR. The data hold some 90,000 clones, with roughly 80% observed a single time. The sequenced material came from PBMCs. These receptors originate from a boy aged 5-17 years in good health and CMV-seronegative. CDR3s include the opening cysteine and the closing phenylalanine or tryptophan. D genes are given only for firm matches. A clone size is listed for some rows: how often the clone was seen (once, few, many), or a class if it is expanded.

DNA: TGTGCCAGCAGCTTAGGGCAGGTCTCCTACGAGCAGTACTTC
CDR3: CASSLGQVSYEQYF
D: .
J: TRBJ2-7
size: .
V: TRBV7-8

DNA: TGTGCCATAGGACAGAATTACGAGCAGTACTTC
CDR3: CAIGQNYEQYF
D: .
J: TRBJ2-7
size: .
V: TRBV6-5

DNA: TGTGCCAGCAGCTCGACCAAAGGGGGAGGGGAAAAACTGTTTTTT
CDR3: CASSSTKGGGEKLFF
D: .
J: TRBJ1-4
size: .
V: TRBV7-9

DNA: TGCGCCAGCAGCCAAGTTGGCGAAAAACTGTTTTTT
CDR3: CASSQVGEKLFF
D: .
J: TRBJ1-4
size: .
V: TRBV4-3

DNA: TGTGCCTGGAGTCCCCTCATCAGGCCAGATACGCAGTATTTT
CDR3: CAWSPLIRPDTQYF
D: .
J: TRBJ2-3
size: .
V: TRBV30

DNA: TGTGCCATCAGTCAGCAGGGCGCCTATAATTCACCCCTCCACTTT
CDR3: CAISQQGAYNSPLHF
D: .
J: TRBJ1-6
size: .
V: TRBV10-3

DNA: TGCAGCGTCTTAAACCCAGGGGGGAATATCTCCGGGGAGCTGTTTTTT
CDR3: CSVLNPGGNISGELFF
D: .
J: TRBJ2-2
size: .
V: TRBV29-1

DNA: TGTGCCAGCAGTTACTCGACAAGCAATCAGCCCCAGCATTTT
CDR3: CASSYSTSNQPQHF
D: .
J: TRBJ1-5
size: .
V: TRBV6-5

DNA: TGTGCCAGCCAAGAGTCCCAAGGTCGGGAGTATAATGAAAAACTGTTTTTT
CDR3: CASQESQGREYNEKLFF
D: .
J: TRBJ1-4
size: .
V: TRBV2

DNA: TGCGCCAGCAGCCAAGGAACTAGCGGGTTCGATGAGCAGTTCTTC
CDR3: CASSQGTSGFDEQFF
D: TRBD2
J: TRBJ2-1
size: .
V: TRBV4-1

DNA: TGTGCCAGCCCTCGGGGGGGGTCCTACAATGAGCAGTTCTTC
CDR3: CASPRGGSYNEQFF
D: TRBD2
J: TRBJ2-1
size: .
V: TRBV6-1

DNA: TGTGCCATCAGCGAGGGAGGGAAGCATCAGCCCCAGCATTTT
CDR3: CAISEGGKHQPQHF
D: .
J: TRBJ1-5
size: .
V: TRBV10-3

DNA: TGTGCCAGCAGTTCCTCGGACTTGCACACAGATACGCAGTATTTT
CDR3: CASSSSDLHTDTQYF
D: .
J: TRBJ2-3
size: .
V: TRBV6-6

DNA: TGTGCCAGCAGTATTTATCGGGCAGGGGAGGGAGCTAACTATGGCTACACCTTC
CDR3: CASSIYRAGEGANYGYTF
D: .
J: TRBJ1-2
size: .
V: TRBV7-2

DNA: TGTGCCAGCAGCTCTGACAGGACCTACGAGCAGTACTTC
CDR3: CASSSDRTYEQYF
D: .
J: TRBJ2-7
size: few
V: TRBV7-2